Listed below are T cell receptor beta chains from one sample, sequenced in a study of CD8 T cells in Susac syndrome. Each CDR3 protein is one row after TCRdb ran MiXCR on the immunoSEQ multiplex PCR reads. Of roughly 100,000 distinct CDR3 sequences detected, around 94% appear once; the ten largest clones hold about 0.3%. Sequencing input: CD4+ T cells from PBMCs. All receptors derive from a human donor with Susac syndrome. The conserved cysteine and the conserved F or W are not part of the CDR3 here. The order of the fields is V gene, CDR3 protein.

TRBV4-3,ASSQKSGDTQY
TRBV20-1,SAIYSWGEQF
TRBV28,ASSPGQDYEQY
TRBV9,ASSVDSYEQY
TRBV30,AWSVQRGVRETQY
TRBV5-1,ASSSRTGVDAGELF
TRBV27,ASSFRGGGTEAF
TRBV6-1,ASLRGVNTEAF
TRBV29-1,SVTSAAEQY
TRBV5-4,ASSLASQRNYGYT
TRBV20-1,SASPPASGQETQY
TRBV11-2,ASSLEPGARNYGYT
TRBV6-1,ASSPWTSGGKNEQF
TRBV19,ASRGQGHSSYEQY
TRBV15,ATSRDRGAGFNEQF
TRBV18,ASSKAVRGTDTQY
TRBV5-1,ASSEAGGTDTQY
TRBV18,ASPTVGDTNVLT
TRBV5-1,ASSLLGGGKETQY
TRBV19,ATGAGGEAKNIQY
TRBV12-5,ASGLVLGRATDQPQH
TRBV12-3/TRBV12-4,ASSLGQPNGELF
TRBV5-6,ASRPGTGAEDYGYT
TRBV30,AWSVNGGEKLF
TRBV20-1,SLAGTSTDTQY
TRBV6-6,ASSYQQANSPLH
TRBV9,ASSGWGSGANVLT
TRBV19,ASTPLDRYTGELF
TRBV3-1,ASSQGSATYNEQF
TRBV27,ASSSGMGYT
TRBV4-2,ASSQVEDYT
TRBV30,AWSPPRGAPSTDTQY
TRBV5-1,ASSLKDTHEAF
TRBV29-1,SGAQGMNTEAF
TRBV29-1,SVDRGGADTQY
TRBV30,AWSVRRAETQY
TRBV28,ASSLTSIYQETQY
TRBV6-5,ASRPPGPSNQPQH
TRBV7-8,ASSLRGGYNSPLH
TRBV5-4,ASSLGVGPEETQY
TRBV29-1,SVGTGGNTIY
TRBV4-2,ASSQAGASGPSTDTQY
TRBV5-1,ASSLAPEDYGYT
TRBV28,ASSSASTRGGYT
TRBV9,ASSAEEGGYGYT